These 18 T cell receptor delta chains came from one sample sequenced in a study of Vδ1+ human thymocytes. Sequences come from RNA converted to cDNA by reverse transcription. CDR3 amplicons came from multiplex PCR with pooled V-gene forward and constant-region reverse primers. TCRdb re-analyzed the multiplex PCR reads via CATT. The sample lists roughly 50,000 delta-chain clones; approximately 16% were seen once. No antigen has been identified for these receptors. Study findings and constraints: Highly polyclonal TRG and TRD repertoires with Gaussian CDR3 length distributions appeared in thymus.

Specimen: Vdelta1+ gamma-delta thymocytes from the thymus. Subset denoted: FACS-sorted CD3+ TCRalphabeta- TCRVdelta1+ TCRVdelta2- thymocytes. The receptor set was obtained from a boy younger than two who had congenital heart surgery.

This clone was observed a handful of times. The rearrangement links TRDV2 to TRDJ1; 10 positions agree with TRDD3. This CDR3 region has 17 residues. Germline CDR1 and CDR2: GEAIGNYY and EKD. The J segment lost 0 bases and the V segment lost 5 bases, leaving 11 bases of the junction unmatched. The chain's CDR3 is CACVGYWGIPYTDKLIF. As DNA, the CDR3 is TGTGCCTGTGTTGGGTACTGGGGGATCCCTTACACCGATAAACTCATCTTT.

This clone was recorded a few times. The chain employs TRDV1 and TRDJ1; 9 bases match TRDD3. In germline, CDR1 is TSWWSYY, CDR2 QGS. CDR3 length: 22 amino acids. Trimming cost V 0 bases and J 0 bases; bases outside gene matches: 20. The CDR3 DNA reads TGTGCTCTTGGGGAACTAGGACTTCGGGACTGGGGGAACAGATGGTACACCGATAAACTCATCTTT. Translation: CALGELGLRDWGNRWYTDKLIF.

The chain joins TRDV1 to TRDJ1; D is unclear. Germline CDR1 and CDR2: TSWWSYY and QGS. The CDR3 runs to 17 residues. V was clipped by 1 base and J by 1 base, with 16 bases between them. As DNA, the CDR3 is TGTGCTCTTGGGGAACGCCCCCCCCCCCCGTGCACCGATAAACTCATCTTT. Amino acids: CALGERPPPPCTDKLIF.

This clone was counted between two and nine times. V usage is TRDV1 and J usage is TRDJ1, with D possibly matching TRDD3 (5 bases). The V gene lost 2 bases and the J gene lost 9 bases, with 10 bases spanning the gap. CDR1 is TSWWSYY and CDR2 is QGS in the germline V gene. The CDR3 loop spans 12 amino acids. The CDR3 coding sequence is TGTGCTCTTGGGGAATTTGGTGGGGAACTCATCTTT. It translates to CALGEFGGELIF.

The chain joins TRDV1 to TRDJ1; TRDD3 agrees at 9 bases. Unmatched junction bases numbered 14, after V lost 1 base and J lost 5 bases. This CDR3 region has 18 residues. Germline assignment: CDR1 TSWWSYY and CDR2 QGS. The CDR3 spells CALGEPSLPGGLADKLIF. DNA for the CDR3: TGTGCTCTTGGGGAACCTTCCTTGCCTGGGGGATTGGCGGATAAACTCATCTTT.

This clone was seen a few times. This chain joins TRDV1 and TRDJ1; 10 bases agree with TRDD3. This CDR3 spans 19 amino acids. J gave up 1 base and V 5 bases, and 16 bases lay outside the gene matches. Germline V gene sequence: CDR1 TSWWSYY, CDR2 QGS. The CDR3 is CALGLTINYWGIGTDKLIF. The CDR3 nucleotides are TGTGCTCTTGGGCTAACCATCAATTACTGGGGGATCGGCACCGATAAACTCATCTTT.

This clone was counted only a few times. The chain uses TRAV29/DV5 and TRDJ1, with TRDD3 matching over 13 bases. The CDR3 runs to 26 residues. V shed 0 bases, J shed 0 bases, and the junction held 32 bases outside the gene matches. Germline CDR1 NSMFDY, CDR2 ISSIKDK. The CDR3 protein is CAASGHFLVHPTGGYGGRGYTDKLIF. Here the CDR3 DNA reads TGTGCAGCAAGCGGACATTTCCTAGTCCACCCTACTGGGGGATACGGGGGAAGGGGCTACACCGATAAACTCATCTTT.

The rearrangement joins TRDV1 to TRDJ1, with 9 bases aligning to TRDD3. CDR1 and CDR2 from the germline V gene are TSWWSYY and QGS. V shed 0 bases and J 5 bases; nucleotides not matched to a gene: 16. This CDR3 has 19 amino acids. CDR3 sequence: CALGELCTKMGDIGDKLIF. CDR3 coding DNA: TGTGCTCTTGGGGAACTGTGCACGAAGATGGGGGATATCGGTGATAAACTCATCTTT.

The chain couples TRDV1 to TRDJ1; 8 bases fit TRDD3. The CDR3 is 21 residues long. Germline trimming cut 3 bases from V and 0 bases from J; bases unmatched to any gene: 21. The germline gives CDR1 TSWWSYY, CDR2 QGS. CDR3 region: CALGDPMPFPIPLGDTDKLIF. As DNA, the CDR3 is TGTGCTCTTGGGGATCCTATGCCCTTTCCTATCCCACTGGGGGACACCGATAAACTCATCTTT.

The chain combines TRDV1 with TRDJ1; 10 bases agree with TRDD3. Trimming at V came to 2 bases and at J to 3 bases, leaving 21 bases not matched to a gene. This CDR3 is 21 amino acids long. CDR1 is TSWWSYY and CDR2 is QGS in the germline V gene. The CDR3: CALGEICQRRCLGDRPDKLIF. Written as DNA, the CDR3 is TGTGCTCTTGGGGAAATTTGCCAACGTCGGTGTCTGGGGGATAGACCCGATAAACTCATCTTT.

This clone was recorded a few times. This sequence joins TRDV1 and TRDJ1, with TRDD3 identical over 9 bases. The CDR3 runs to 21 residues. The J segment lost 1 base and the V segment lost 9 bases, leaving 27 bases of the junction unmatched. Germline CDR1 is TSWWSYY and CDR2 is QGS. In DNA, the CDR3 is TGTGCTCTCATCAGCGTTCCTAGTCTAGCGCTACCTGGGGGATTCACCGATAAACTCATCTTT. Translated, it gives CALISVPSLALPGGFTDKLIF.

The genes are TRDV1 and TRDJ1, with 11 bases that match TRDD3. This CDR3 has 25 amino acids. The V gene end was trimmed by 1 base and the J gene end by 0 bases; junction bases not matched to a gene: 28. Germline values: CDR1 TSWWSYY, CDR2 QGS. The CDR3 DNA is TGTGCTCTTGGGGAACCCTGGGCCCTACTTGGTTGGGGGATACGCCCGGTATCGTACACCGATAAACTCATCTTT. This encodes CALGEPWALLGWGIRPVSYTDKLIF.

About this clone itself: This same CDR3 is encoded by further DNA sequences in the sample. The genes are TRDV1 and TRDJ1, with D possibly matching TRDD3 (5 bases). V lost 5 bases and J 0 bases, leaving 22 bases between the germline ends. The CDR3 totals 18 residues. Germline V CDR1 and CDR2: TSWWSYY, QGS. The CDR3 loop is CALGPFRRPRGDTDKLIF. The CDR3 DNA is TGTGCTCTTGGGCCCTTTAGGCGCCCGCGGGGGGACACCGATAAACTCATCTTT.

This sequence joins TRDV1 and TRDJ1; D is unresolved. Germline-derived CDR1 and CDR2 are TSWWSYY and QGS. The CDR3 consists of 16 residues. The ends were cut back, 7 bases at V and 0 bases at J, with 18 bases in the middle. CDR3 sequence (DNA): TGTGCTCTTGCCCCTCCGAGGGTCCTGTACACCGATAAACTCATCTTT. Its translation is CALAPPRVLYTDKLIF.

The V call is TRDV1, the J call TRDJ1; tentatively, D is TRDD3 (6 bases). This CDR3 comprises 18 residues. Germline CDR1 reads TSWWSYY; CDR2 reads QGS. Trimming removed 1 base from V and 2 bases from J, with 20 bases in between. The CDR3: CALGERCIGGTETDKLIF. DNA of the CDR3: TGTGCTCTTGGGGAACGGTGCATCGGGGGGACTGAGACCGATAAACTCATCTTT.

The chain joins TRDV1 to TRDJ1, with TRDD3 matching over 13 bases. CDR3 length equals 18 residues. V lost 3 bases, J lost 3 bases, and 10 bases stayed unmatched. Per germline, CDR1 TSWWSYY and CDR2 QGS. As DNA, the CDR3 is TGTGCTCTTGGGGACGTTCTTGACTGGGGGATACGCGCCGATAAACTCATCTTT. This sequence encodes CALGDVLDWGIRADKLIF.

A few counts support this clone. This sequence joins TRDV1 and TRDJ1, with 9 positions matching TRDD2. This CDR3 is built from 24 residues. J was trimmed by 2 bases and V by 3 bases; bases with no gene match: 31. The germline V gene encodes CDR1 TSWWSYY and CDR2 QGS. The CDR3 nucleotides read TGTGCTCTTGGGGACCCAGGCCTTCCTACGATTTGGGGGCGGACACGACCGAGGACCGATAAACTCATCTTT. It is translated as CALGDPGLPTIWGRTRPRTDKLIF.

This chain connects TRDV1 to TRDJ1, with a tentative D call TRDD2 (6 bases). The CDR3 is 21 residues long. Germline assignment: CDR1 TSWWSYY and CDR2 QGS. The germline V and J ends were trimmed by 2 bases and 0 bases, with 28 bases remaining between them. In nucleotides, the CDR3 is TGTGCTCTTGGGGAAGTTAAAGTCCTACCGTACTGGTCTCCTTACACCGATAAACTCATCTTT. Translation gives CALGEVKVLPYWSPYTDKLIF.